The 18 T cell receptor beta chains in this list originate from one sample, sequenced in a study of OX40 agonist ivuxolimab in advanced cancers. Generated by immunoSEQ multiplex PCR, the TCRdb table keeps only in-frame clones and is missing some. This table has 50,000 to 70,000 clones, just under 85% appearing once. Here the sequenced sample was CD4+ or CD8+ T cells sorted from blood, taken in a trial of the OX40 agonist ivuxolimab. These receptors came from an adult with an advanced solid tumor such as melanoma, head and neck, liver or kidney cancer.

This rearrangement joins TRBV7-2 to TRBJ2-1, with D perhaps TRBD1 (6 bases). The V end was cut by 5 bases, the J end by 13 bases, with 24 bases between. The CDR3 spans 15 residues. From germline, CDR1 is SGHTA and CDR2 FQGNSA. The CDR3 DNA sequence: TGTGCCAGCAGCCCCCGAGGTGGGCTACAGGGCTTTCAGTTCTTC. It is translated as CASSPRGGLQGFQFF.

The gene calls are TRBV7-9 and TRBJ2-5; D not certain. The CDR3 loop spans 14 amino acids. Germline V gene data show CDR1 as SEHNR and CDR2 as FQNEAQ (reference sequence). Trimming shortened V by 6 bases and J by 4 bases, and 15 bases separated the two germline ends. The CDR3: CASRDLLSPETQYF. CDR3 bases: TGTGCCAGCAGGGACCTGCTATCGCCAGAGACCCAGTACTTC. Based on the CDR3 plus reference TRBV7-9 and TRBJ2-5, the full variable domain is DTGVSQNPRHKITKRGQNVTFRCDPISEHNRLYWYRQTLGQGPEFLTYFQNEAQLEKSRLLSDRFSAERPKGSFSTLEIQRTEQGDSAMYLCASRDLLSPETQYFGPGTRLLVL.

This clone showed up just once. This rearrangement joins TRBV11-3 to TRBJ1-6; D call uncertain. This CDR3 spans 13 amino acids. The ends were cut back, 0 bases at V and 6 bases at J, with 3 bases in the middle. Germline CDR1 is SGHNT and CDR2 is YENEEA. CDR3 DNA: TGTGCCAGCAGCTTAGAACCTAATTCACCCCTCCACTTT. It encodes CASSLEPNSPLHF.

The J gene is TRBJ2-4, the V gene TRBV6-5, with D unresolved. Trimming removed 4 bases at V and 4 bases at J, with 14 bases between. This CDR3 spans 15 amino acids. CDR1 and CDR2 from the germline V gene are MNHEY and SVGAGI. CDR3 loop: CASSSSDPQKNIQYF. The CDR3, as DNA: TGTGCCAGCAGTTCAAGCGACCCTCAAAAAAACATTCAGTACTTC.

This chain uses TRBV7-2 with TRBJ2-4; D possibly corresponds to TRBD2 (6 bases). This CDR3 region has 12 residues. CDR1 SGHTA and CDR2 FQGNSA come from the germline V gene. V was clipped by 4 bases and J by 9 bases, with 10 bases between them. The CDR3 loop is CASSWDSSIQYF. CDR3 DNA: TGTGCCAGCAGCTGGGACTCTAGCATTCAGTACTTC.

The chain has TRBV10-3 and TRBJ2-2; 8 bases align to TRBD1. The CDR3 consists of 14 residues. V lost 6 bases to trimming and J lost 7 bases; unmatched junction nucleotides: 7. Germline lookup yields CDR1 ENHRY and CDR2 SYGVKD. The chain's CDR3 is CAISRQGRDGELFF. The CDR3 region has the DNA TGTGCCATCAGCCGACAGGGGCGGGACGGGGAGCTGTTTTTT.

The chain carries TRBV5-6 and TRBJ2-6, with D possibly being TRBD2 (6 bases). In germline, CDR1 is SGHDT, CDR2 YYEEEE. Trimming took off 7 bases at V and 1 base at J, with 12 bases between the two ends. The CDR3 covers 15 residues. The CDR3 loop reads CASHSRDSGANVLTF. The DNA of the CDR3 is TGTGCCAGCCACTCGCGGGATTCTGGGGCCAACGTCCTGACTTTC.

The V call is TRBV10-3, the J call TRBJ2-3, with D uncertain. The germline gives CDR1 ENHRY, CDR2 SYGVKD. V gave up 4 bases and J gave up 0 bases, with 8 bases separating them. The CDR3 runs to 14 residues. Here the CDR3 DNA reads TGTGCCATCAGTGGGGGTAAAAGCACAGATACGCAGTATTTT. Its protein product is CAISGGKSTDTQYF.

The rearrangement joins TRBV6-5 to TRBJ2-7; D is unresolved. CDR1 MNHEY and CDR2 SVGAGI come from the germline V gene. This CDR3 spans 11 amino acids. Trimming shortened V by 5 bases and J by 2 bases, and 4 bases separated the two germline ends. CDR3 in amino acids: CASSATYEQYF. CDR3 bases: TGTGCCAGCAGTGCGACCTACGAGCAGTACTTC.

V is TRBV4-3 and J is TRBJ2-7, with D tentatively TRBD2 (6 bases). V lost 5 bases and J lost 5, with 19 bases in between. CDR3 length: 15 amino acids. CDR1 is LGHNA, CDR2 YSLEER, per germline. CDR3 amino acids: CASSGRAGRTDEQYF. The CDR3 DNA is TGCGCCAGCAGCGGTAGGGCGGGGCGAACGGACGAGCAGTACTTC.

The rearrangement joins TRBV9 to TRBJ2-1, with TRBD1 identical over 7 bases. This CDR3 spans 15 amino acids. V gave up 0 bases and J gave up 7 bases; unmatched junction bases: 7. Germline V lookup: CDR1 SGDLS, CDR2 YYNGEE. CDR3 sequence (DNA): TGTGCCAGCAGCGTAGCCCTGACAGGGCAGAATGAGCAGTTCTTC. Translated, it gives CASSVALTGQNEQFF.

V usage is TRBV30 and J usage is TRBJ1-1; D gene ambiguous. V lost 0 bases and J lost 6, with 11 bases in between. Germline values: CDR1 GTSNPN, CDR2 SVGIG (reference sequence). This CDR3 is built from 13 residues. The CDR3 nucleotides are TGTGCCTGGAGTGTAAAGGGATTGGCTGAAGCTTTCTTT. Translating gives CAWSVKGLAEAFF.

V is TRBV5-1 and J is TRBJ2-1; TRBD2 matches 11 bases. The trim removed 0 bases at V and 7 bases at J, leaving 3 bases unmatched. The germline V gene has CDR1 SGHRS and CDR2 YFSETQ. The CDR3 covers 15 residues. CDR3 sequence: CASSLVAGGGNEQFF. For the CDR3, the DNA is TGCGCCAGCAGCTTGGTAGCGGGAGGGGGGAATGAGCAGTTCTTC. Variable domain in full (rest from reference TRBV5-1 and TRBJ2-1): KAGVTQTPRYLIKTRGQQVTLSCSPISGHRSVSWYQQTPGQGLQFLFEYFSETQRNKGNFPGRFSGRQFSNSRSEMNVSTLELGDSALYLCASSLVAGGGNEQFFGPGTRLTVL.

The chain employs TRBV7-9 and TRBJ1-1; 10 positions agree with TRBD1. CDR3 length: 14 amino acids. Trimming at V came to 7 bases and at J to 5 bases, leaving 7 bases not matched to a gene. Germline-derived CDR1 and CDR2 are SEHNR and FQNEAQ (reference sequence). The CDR3 nucleotides are TGTGCCAGCAATCCGGGACAGGGGTTAACTGAAGCTTTCTTT. It yields the protein CASNPGQGLTEAFF.

The genes are TRBV5-1 and TRBJ1-6, with D unclear. The germline V gene encodes CDR1 SGHRS and CDR2 YFSETQ. V gave up 2 bases and J gave up 5 bases, with 8 bases separating them. The CDR3 totals 14 residues. The CDR3 region has the DNA TGCGCCAGCAGCTTCAAAGGGAATAATTCACCCCTCCACTTT. It specifies CASSFKGNNSPLHF.

This clone has only one observation. The chain uses TRBV4-3 and TRBJ1-4, with 7 bases aligning to TRBD1. The CDR3 contains 15 residues. J gave up 4 bases and V 2 bases, and 4 bases lay outside the gene matches. Germline V gene lookup returns CDR1 LGHNA and CDR2 YSLEER. CDR3 region: CASSQPTGSNEKLFF. DNA for the CDR3: TGCGCCAGCAGCCAACCGACAGGGAGTAATGAAAAACTGTTTTTT.

The chain is built from TRBV18 and TRBJ1-2, with 12 nucleotides matching TRBD1. This CDR3 is 14 amino acids long. V lost 3 bases and J lost 6; bases outside the gene matches: 2. The germline V gene encodes CDR1 KGHSH and CDR2 LQKENI. The DNA of the CDR3 is TGTGCCAGCTCACCCGGGACAGGGGGCAATGGCTACACCTTC. Residues: CASSPGTGGNGYTF.

This clone appeared once. This chain links TRBV21-1 with TRBJ2-5. TRBV21-1 is a recognized pseudogene. The CDR3 sequence is 10 residues long. CDR3 sequence reads: CASRVLTQYF. The CDR3 DNA is TGTGCCAGCAGGGTATTGACCCAGTACTTC.